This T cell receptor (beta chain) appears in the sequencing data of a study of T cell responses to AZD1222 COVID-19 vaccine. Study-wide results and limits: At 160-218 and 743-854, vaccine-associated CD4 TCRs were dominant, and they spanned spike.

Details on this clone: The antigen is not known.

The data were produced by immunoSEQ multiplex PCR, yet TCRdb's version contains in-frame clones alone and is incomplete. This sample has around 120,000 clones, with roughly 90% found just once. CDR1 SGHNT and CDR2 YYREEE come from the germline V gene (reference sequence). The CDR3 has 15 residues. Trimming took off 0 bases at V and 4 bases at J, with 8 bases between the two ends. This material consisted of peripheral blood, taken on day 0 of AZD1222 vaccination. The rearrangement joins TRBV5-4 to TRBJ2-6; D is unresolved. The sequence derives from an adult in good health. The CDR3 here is CASSLEVEGANVLTF. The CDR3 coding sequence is TGTGCCAGCAGCTTGGAAGTGGAAGGGGCCAACGTCCTGACTTTC.